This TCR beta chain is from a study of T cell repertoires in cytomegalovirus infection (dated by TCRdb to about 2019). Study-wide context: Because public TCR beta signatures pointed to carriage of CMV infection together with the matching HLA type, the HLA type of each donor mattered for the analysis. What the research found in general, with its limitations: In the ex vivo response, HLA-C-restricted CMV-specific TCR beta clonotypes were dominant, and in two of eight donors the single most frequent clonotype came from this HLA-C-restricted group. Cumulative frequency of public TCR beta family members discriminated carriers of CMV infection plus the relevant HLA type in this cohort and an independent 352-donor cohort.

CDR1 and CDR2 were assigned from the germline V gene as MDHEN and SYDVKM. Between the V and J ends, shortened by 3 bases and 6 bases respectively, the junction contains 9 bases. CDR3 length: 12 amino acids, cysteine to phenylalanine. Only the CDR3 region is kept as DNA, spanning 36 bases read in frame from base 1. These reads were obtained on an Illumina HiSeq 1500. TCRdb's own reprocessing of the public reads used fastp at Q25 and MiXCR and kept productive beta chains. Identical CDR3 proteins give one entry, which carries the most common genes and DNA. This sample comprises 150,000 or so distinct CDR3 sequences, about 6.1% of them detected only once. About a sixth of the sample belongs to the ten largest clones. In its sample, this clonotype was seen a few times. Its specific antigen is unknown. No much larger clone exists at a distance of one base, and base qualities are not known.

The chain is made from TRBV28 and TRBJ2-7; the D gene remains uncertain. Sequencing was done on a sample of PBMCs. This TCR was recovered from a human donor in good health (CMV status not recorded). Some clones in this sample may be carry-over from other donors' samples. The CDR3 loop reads CASSFYFLEQYF. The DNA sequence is TGTGCCAGCAGTTTCTATTTCCTCGAGCAGTACTTC.